This T cell receptor (beta chain) derives from a study of T cell responses to AZD1222 COVID-19 vaccine (dated by TCRdb to the early 2020s). Regarding the study in general: AZD1222 recipients whose second dose came at about 4 weeks and those whose second dose came at about 12 weeks were combined into one group, since spike-specific TCR depth and breadth did not differ between the two schedules. TCR sequencing was performed for about 250 trial participants, of whom roughly 200 were given two doses of AZD1222 and around 25 were given two doses of MenACWY control vaccine. Enrollment into the trials was organized by age into subgroups of 18-55, 56-69 and 70-plus years, and those subgroups contained roughly 150, 30 and 60 TCR-sequenced participants, respectively.

General conclusions and limits of the study: Epitopes outside the regions mutated in the B.1.351 and B.1.1.7 variants were reportedly recognized by nearly half of the unique spike-specific TCRs. In the small 56-69-year group, the increase in depth fell short of significance, most likely because of low power. CD4 TCRs associated with the vaccine covered the entire spike protein, and the dominant responses were in regions 160-218 and 743-854. Conclusions about previously exposed vaccinees are limited, since just six or seven AZD1222 recipients were seropositive for SARS-CoV-2 at baseline. After two AZD1222 doses, both the breadth and the depth of spike-specific TCRs were significantly higher than at day 0 and than in MenACWY recipients. Because no samples from the day 14 peak response were available, repertoires could be characterized only after the peak T cell response. Participants were mostly white British and included more females than males, and it was suggested by the authors that clonal diversity may have been underestimated.

The CDR3 regions of human TCRbeta chains were analyzed by immunosequencing. As for how the authors treated the data: TCRs in the repertoires were compared against a reference library of SARS-CoV-2-specific TCRs that had been generated with the MIRA antigen-specificity platform. Breadth was defined as the fraction of unique TCRs that were SARS-CoV-2-associated. Depth was defined as the fraction of total T cells that were SARS-CoV-2-associated. Using the MIRA data, each spike-specific TCR was assigned both to the spike region to which the TCR was reactive and to a CD4 or CD8 class. Log10-transformed breadth and depth values were compared by one-way ANOVA with Sidak's multiple comparisons tests. TCRdb took this table from immuneACCESS and kept in-frame rearrangements with V and J called. Such tables lack part of the clones; where checked against another copy, unresolved V genes explain under half of the gap, and the rest is unexplained. The V and J calls and the clone size are those of that table, but D and trimming were determined from the DNA. Counted in this sample were about 97,000 clones; around 82% of them appeared once. The top ten clonotypes cover about 15% of the sample.

According to the germline V gene, CDR1 reads KGHSH and CDR2 reads LQKENI. There are 12 amino acids in the CDR3, from cysteine to phenylalanine inclusive. The retained sequence is limited to the CDR3, 36 bases, with the frame set at the first base. V sheds 2 bases and J sheds 4 bases, leaving 5 bases between their ends. The label giving this sample's time point can be read as: baseline before first vaccination. Samples from vaccinated people were obtained from the UK trials COV001 and COV002, which included a single-blind randomized controlled phase 2/3 trial of AZD1222 (ChAdOx1 nCoV-19) in healthy adults. For TCRbeta chain sequencing, PBMC samples were collected from trial participants at day 0 and at day 28 after the second dose. Comment on this clone: Its antigen is still unknown. No much larger clone exists at a distance of one base, and base qualities are not known.

Sample: peripheral blood, taken on day 0 of AZD1222 vaccination. This receptor chain uses TRBV18 and TRBJ1-2; the D gene is perhaps TRBD1, from 5 matching bases. This clonotype was sampled from an adult in good health. This receptor has the CDR3 CASSPRGYGYTF. The DNA is as follows: TGTGCCAGCTCACCAAGGGGCTATGGCTACACCTTC.